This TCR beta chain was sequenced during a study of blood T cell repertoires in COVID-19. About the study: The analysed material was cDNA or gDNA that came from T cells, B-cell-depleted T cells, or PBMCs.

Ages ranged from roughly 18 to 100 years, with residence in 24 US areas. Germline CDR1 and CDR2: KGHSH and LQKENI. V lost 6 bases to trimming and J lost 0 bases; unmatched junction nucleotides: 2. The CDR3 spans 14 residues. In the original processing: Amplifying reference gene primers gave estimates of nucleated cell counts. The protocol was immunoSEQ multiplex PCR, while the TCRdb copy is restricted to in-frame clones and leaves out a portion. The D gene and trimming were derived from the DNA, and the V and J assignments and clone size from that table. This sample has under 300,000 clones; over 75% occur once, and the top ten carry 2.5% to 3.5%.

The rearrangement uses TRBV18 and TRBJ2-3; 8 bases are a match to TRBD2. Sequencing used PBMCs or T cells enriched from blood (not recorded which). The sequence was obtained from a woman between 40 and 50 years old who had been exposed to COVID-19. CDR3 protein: CASSSGGSTDTQYF. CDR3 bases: TGTGCCAGCTCTTCGGGGGGGAGCACAGATACGCAGTATTTT.